One sample yielded the 21 T cell receptor beta chains listed below, sequenced in a study of radiotherapy plus CTLA-4 blockade in lung cancer. Measured with immunoSEQ multiplex PCR; TCRdb has only the in-frame clones, and not every one. The sample lists 130,000 or so clones; 80% to 90% were seen once. Here the sequenced sample was peripheral blood, taken from a patient treated with radiotherapy plus ipilimumab. The receptors shown here come from a human donor with non-small cell lung cancer that progressed on radiotherapy plus ipilimumab.

This chain joins TRBV7-2 and TRBJ1-2; D is uncertain. Trimming took 7 bases from V and 2 from J, leaving 17 bases between them. Germline CDR1 reads SGHTA; CDR2 reads FQGNSA. The CDR3 is made up of 15 amino acids. The CDR3: CASTTRGKGNYGYTF. The CDR3 DNA reads as TGTGCCAGCACCACCCGAGGGAAAGGGAACTATGGCTACACCTTC.

The chain joins TRBV19 to TRBJ2-7; no clear D gene. The CDR3 spans 12 residues. The germline V and J ends were trimmed by 7 bases and 1 base, with 8 bases remaining between them. In germline, CDR1 is LNHDA, CDR2 SQIVND (reference sequence). The CDR3 loop reads CASMGSSYEQYF. The CDR3 DNA reads as TGTGCCAGTATGGGCAGTTCCTACGAGCAGTACTTC. Based on the CDR3 plus reference TRBV19 and TRBJ2-7, the full variable domain is DGGITQSPKYLFRKEGQNVTLSCEQNLNHDAMYWYRQDPGQGLRLIYYSQIVNDFQKGDIAEGYSVSREKKESFPLTVTSAQKNPTAFYLCASMGSSYEQYFGPGTRLTVT.

J is TRBJ2-7 and V is TRBV9; tentatively, D is TRBD2 (5 bases). This CDR3 is 20 amino acids long. V gave up 0 bases and J gave up 5 bases, with 30 bases separating them. Germline V lookup: CDR1 SGDLS, CDR2 YYNGEE. The CDR3 protein is CASSVGILLGSLVGVDEQYF. CDR3 DNA sequence: TGTGCCAGCAGCGTAGGAATTCTTTTGGGTTCCCTAGTGGGAGTTGACGAGCAGTACTTC.

This clone has only one observation. The chain has TRBV6-1 and TRBJ2-7, with TRBD2 identical over 9 bases. J was trimmed by 5 bases and V by 0 bases; bases with no gene match: 8. Germline CDR1 and CDR2: MNHNS and SASEGT. This CDR3 spans 16 amino acids. CDR3 in amino acids: CASSEAGSGRTHEQYF. CDR3 coding DNA: TGTGCCAGCAGTGAAGCTGGTAGCGGGAGAACCCACGAGCAGTACTTC.

This sequence joins TRBV9 and TRBJ2-7, with a weak D call TRBD1 (5 bases). This CDR3 contains 13 residues. The germline V and J ends were trimmed by 3 bases and 0 bases, with 7 bases remaining between them. Germline values: CDR1 SGDLS, CDR2 YYNGEE. Here the CDR3 reads CASSATDSYEQYF. CDR3 bases: TGTGCCAGCAGCGCGACAGACTCCTACGAGCAGTACTTC.

This clone appeared a few times. V gene TRBV10-3 combines with J gene TRBJ1-5, with 9 bases lining up with TRBD1. V lost 10 bases, J lost 6 bases, and 13 bases stayed unmatched. The CDR3 covers 15 residues. Germline loops: CDR1 ENHRY, CDR2 SYGVKD. The CDR3 here is CATDPDRGRSQPQHF. Written as DNA, the CDR3 is TGTGCCACCGACCCGGACAGGGGCCGTAGTCAGCCCCAGCATTTT.

V and J are TRBV4-1 and TRBJ2-2, with 8 bases matching TRBD1. V lost 3 bases to trimming and J lost 2 bases; unmatched junction nucleotides: 5. Germline V gene sequence: CDR1 MGHRA, CDR2 YSYEKL. CDR3 size: 16 residues. CDR3: CASSHPGQANTGELFF. The CDR3 DNA follows: TGCGCCAGCAGCCATCCGGGACAGGCTAACACCGGGGAGCTGTTTTTT.

This clone appeared a single time. The rearrangement joins TRBV6-6 to TRBJ1-4, with TRBD1 as a possible D gene (5 bases). CDR1 is MNHNY and CDR2 is SVGAGI in the germline V gene (reference sequence). CDR3 length: 15 residues. The V gene lost 7 bases and the J gene lost 5 bases, with 17 bases spanning the gap. This CDR3 is CASTLTGGVNEKLFF. CDR3 coding DNA: TGTGCCAGCACCCTAACGGGAGGGGTGAATGAAAAACTGTTTTTT.

The chain couples TRBV6-5 to TRBJ2-1, with D possibly being TRBD1 (5 bases). This CDR3 comprises 14 residues. V lost 8 bases and J lost 4, with 15 bases in between. CDR1 is MNHEY and CDR2 is SVGAGI in the germline V gene. The CDR3 protein is CASGFWGQYNEQFF. CDR3 sequence (DNA): TGTGCCAGCGGCTTTTGGGGCCAGTACAATGAGCAGTTCTTC.

V and J are TRBV10-2 and TRBJ2-7, with D tentatively TRBD1 or TRBD2 (5 bases each). Trimming took 8 bases from V and 6 from J, leaving 17 bases between them. CDR1 and CDR2 from the germline V gene are WSHSY and SAAADI. This CDR3 comprises 13 residues. The CDR3 DNA is TGCGCCAGCCGACCCCGGGGCGCGCCCGAGCAGTACTTC. This encodes CASRPRGAPEQYF.

The sample holds one count of this clone. This chain joins TRBV9 and TRBJ2-6; 7 bases are shared with TRBD1. This CDR3 is 19 amino acids long. In germline, CDR1 is SGDLS, CDR2 YYNGEE. V lost 6 bases to trimming and J lost 2 bases; unmatched junction nucleotides: 17. The CDR3 nucleotides are TGTGCCAGCATTTCCCCGCCCGGACAGGCGGCTCCTGGGGCCAACGTCCTGACTTTC. This encodes CASISPPGQAAPGANVLTF.

The rearrangement links TRBV4-1 to TRBJ1-2; D remains ambiguous. The CDR3 is 14 residues long. In germline, CDR1 is MGHRA, CDR2 YSYEKL. The germline V and J ends were trimmed by 0 bases and 2 bases, with 7 bases remaining between them. The CDR3 loop is CASSQDLGNYGYTF. DNA of the CDR3: TGCGCCAGCAGCCAAGATCTTGGAAACTATGGCTACACCTTC.

The table lists this clone with a count of one. The chain links TRBV6-5 to TRBJ2-7, with 11 bases lining up with TRBD2. The germline CDR1 and CDR2 sequences are MNHEY and SVGAGI. This CDR3 spans 15 amino acids. J lost 7 bases, V lost 5 bases, and 10 bases had no gene match. The CDR3 region has the DNA TGTGCCAGCAGTACCACACTAGCGGGAGTTTGGGAGCAGTACTTC. Translating it yields CASSTTLAGVWEQYF.

V usage is TRBV5-1 and J usage is TRBJ2-1; possible D gene TRBD2, 7 bases. The V and J ends lost 3 bases and 14 bases respectively, with 21 bases between them. CDR1 is SGHRS, CDR2 YFSETQ, per germline. The CDR3 sequence is 14 residues long. The CDR3, as DNA: TGCGCCAGCAGCTCCCGGGGGAGGGGGGATCGGGAGTTCTTC. Protein product: CASSSRGRGDREFF.

This chain joins TRBV28 and TRBJ1-1; D uncertain. CDR1 and CDR2 (germline): MDHEN, SYDVKM. The CDR3 has 12 amino acids. Trimming took off 7 bases at V and 5 bases at J, with 11 bases between the two ends. The CDR3 region has the DNA TGTGCCAGCACCTGGGGTGGTACTGAAGCTTTCTTT. This encodes CASTWGGTEAFF.

This clone is a singleton in its sample. The rearrangement joins TRBV4-1 to TRBJ2-3; 15 bases are shared with TRBD2. After removal of 5 bases from V and 0 bases from J, the junction contained 15 bases not matched to a gene. CDR1 MGHRA and CDR2 YSYEKL come from the germline V gene. CDR3 length: 21 amino acids. CDR3 in amino acids: CASSYKPGLAGGGGSTDTQYF. The CDR3 coding sequence is TGCGCCAGCAGCTACAAACCGGGACTAGCGGGAGGAGGGGGGAGCACAGATACGCAGTATTTT.

This rearrangement joins TRBV15 to TRBJ2-6; D is unresolved. Trimming stripped 3 bases from V and 1 base from J, with 4 bases between. Germline V gives CDR1 LNHNV, CDR2 YYDKDF (reference sequence). CDR3 length: 14 amino acids. CDR3 protein: CATSSPSGANVLTF. As DNA, the CDR3 is TGTGCCACCAGCAGCCCATCTGGGGCCAACGTCCTGACTTTC.

The rearrangement joins TRBV7-6 to TRBJ2-1, with 8 bases fitting TRBD1. The CDR3 is 20 amino acids. V lost 5 bases to trimming and J lost 7 bases; unmatched junction nucleotides: 25. Germline CDR1 reads SGHVS; CDR2 reads FNYEAQ. The CDR3 reads CASSRNTGSGTGRPGNEQFF. As DNA, the CDR3 is TGTGCCAGCAGCCGAAACACGGGCTCAGGGACAGGTCGCCCGGGGAATGAGCAGTTCTTC.

The V and J genes are TRBV9 and TRBJ2-3; unclear D gene. The V and J ends lost 4 bases and 0 bases respectively, with 9 bases between them. This CDR3 comprises 14 residues. Germline V gives CDR1 SGDLS, CDR2 YYNGEE. CDR3 protein: CASSPQSSTDTQYF. Here the CDR3 DNA reads TGTGCCAGCAGCCCCCAGAGTAGCACAGATACGCAGTATTTT. The whole variable domain, remainder taken from reference TRBV9 and TRBJ2-3, is DSGVTQTPKHLITATGQRVTLRCSPRSGDLSVYWYQQSLDQGLQFLIQYYNGEERAKGNILERFSAQQFPDLHSELNLSSLELGDSALYFCASSPQSSTDTQYFGPGTRLTVL.

The rearrangement uses TRBV2 and TRBJ2-1; 12 bases match TRBD2. CDR1 SNHLY and CDR2 FYNNEI come from the germline V gene. This CDR3 contains 15 residues. The V and J ends lost 5 bases and 8 bases, in that order; junction bases with no gene match: 7. The CDR3 bases are TGTGCCAGCAGTCGACTAGCGGGAGTTGCCGATGAGCAGTTCTTC. Translating it yields CASSRLAGVADEQFF.

This clone was observed a handful of times. The chain uses TRBV27 and TRBJ2-3; 8 bases align to TRBD1. Germline V CDR1 and CDR2: MNHEY, SMNVEV (reference sequence). J lost 4 bases, V lost 6 bases, and 12 bases had no gene match. The CDR3 is 16 amino acids. The CDR3 DNA follows: TGTGCCAGCAGACGGCCCCAGGGGGCGTATCCAGATACGCAGTATTTT. Its protein is CASRRPQGAYPDTQYF.